One and the same sample provided the 32 T cell receptor beta chains below, sequenced in a study of shared clonotypes between healthy human individuals. Here immunoSEQ multiplex PCR was the method, and the copy in TCRdb shows in-frame clones only, minus some. This sample carries 2 million to 3 million clones, approximately 92% of them seen once, and the ten largest clones take around 0.14%. The sample consisted of naive CD4+ T cells sorted from blood. Subset here: CD45RA+ positively selected. Every receptor here comes from a man aged 18 to 30 in good health.

The chain has TRBV7-2 and TRBJ2-1, with 10 nucleotides matching TRBD2. Per germline, CDR1 SGHTA and CDR2 FQGNSA. V was clipped by 4 bases and J by 8 bases; unmatched bases: 8. CDR3 size: 15 residues. The DNA for the CDR3 is TGTGCCAGCAGCTCTGAGCGGGGGGGCCTGTATGAGCAGTTCTTC. Translating it yields CASSSERGGLYEQFF.

The rearrangement uses TRBV5-1 and TRBJ2-7; possibly TRBD1 for D (6 bases). Germline V lookup: CDR1 SGHRS, CDR2 YFSETQ. The CDR3 length is 14 residues. Trimming pared 4 bases from V and 5 bases from J, leaving 16 bases between. The CDR3 here is CASSRTGSGNEQYF. CDR3 DNA sequence: TGCGCCAGCAGCCGAACAGGGTCCGGCAACGAGCAGTACTTC.

This sequence joins TRBV27 and TRBJ1-2; D is ambiguous. Between the trimmed V and J ends, which lost 3 bases and 6 bases, there was a span of 17 bases. There are 15 residues in the CDR3. Germline V gives CDR1 MNHEY, CDR2 SMNVEV (reference sequence). The CDR3 region has the DNA TGTGCCAGCAGTTTGTCAAGAGTTAGTCTAGATGGCTACACCTTC. Translated, it gives CASSLSRVSLDGYTF.

This rearrangement joins TRBV11-3 to TRBJ2-3; 7 bases are shared with TRBD2. CDR3 length equals 17 residues. Germline CDR1 reads SGHNT; CDR2 reads YENEEA. The trim removed 5 bases at V and 1 base at J, leaving 12 bases unmatched. CDR3: CASSLRSQRGRTDTQYF. For the CDR3, the DNA is TGTGCCAGCAGCCTCAGATCCCAGCGGGGCCGCACAGATACGCAGTATTTT.

The rearrangement joins TRBV7-3 to TRBJ2-2; 8 nucleotides line up with TRBD2. This CDR3 has 16 residues. Germline-derived CDR1 and CDR2 are SGHTA and FQGTGA. With V trimmed by 7 bases and J by 5 bases, 12 bases remained unmatched. The CDR3 sequence is CASTPGIREGTGELFF. The CDR3 coding sequence is TGTGCCAGCACCCCGGGTATCCGGGAGGGGACCGGGGAGCTGTTTTTT.

The CDR3 DNA follows: TGTGCCAGCAGCAAGGGGGGCGGCCTGGGGAGGTACGAGCAGTACTTC. Residues: CASSKGGGLGRYEQYF. The chain links TRBV25-1 to TRBJ2-5; either TRBD1 or TRBD2 may supply D (6 bases each). The last part of the DNA fits TRBJ2-7 better; the J call may be wrong. CDR3 length: 16 residues. Germline V gene lookup returns CDR1 MGHDK and CDR2 SYGVNS.

V gene TRBV7-3 combines with J gene TRBJ1-1; D is undetermined. CDR3 length equals 13 residues. Germline V gene data show CDR1 as SGHTA and CDR2 as FQGTGA. Trimming took 2 bases from V and 5 from J, leaving 9 bases between them. CDR3 in DNA: TGTGCCAGCAGCTTATCCCGGGAAACTGAAGCTTTCTTT. Protein: CASSLSRETEAFF.

The J gene is TRBJ1-1, the V gene TRBV5-6; TRBD1 aligns across 11 bases. This CDR3 is 17 amino acids long. Per germline, CDR1 SGHDT and CDR2 YYEEEE. The J segment lost 4 bases and the V segment lost 0 bases, leaving 8 bases of the junction unmatched. In DNA, the CDR3 is TGTGCCAGCAGCTTGGGGTGGGACAGGGGGGCCTTCACTGAAGCTTTCTTT. Amino acid sequence: CASSLGWDRGAFTEAFF. The full variable domain, completed using reference TRBV5-6 and TRBJ1-1, is DAGVTQSPTHLIKTRGQQVTLRCSPKSGHDTVSWYQQALGQGPQFIFQYYEEEERQRGNFPDRFSGHQFPNYSSELNVNALLLGDSALYLCASSLGWDRGAFTEAFFGQGTRLTVV.

The chain has TRBV11-2 and TRBJ1-6, with a weak D call TRBD1 (5 bases). V was shortened by 0 bases and J by 10 bases, with 16 bases between the two germline ends. Per the germline V gene, CDR1 is SGHAT and CDR2 is FQNNGV. The CDR3 has 16 residues. In DNA form, the CDR3 reads TGTGCCAGCAGCTTAGATCGCTCCGGAGCAGGGTCACCCCTCCACTTT. This gives the protein CASSLDRSGAGSPLHF. Based on the CDR3 plus reference TRBV11-2 and TRBJ1-6, the full variable domain is EAGVAQSPRYKIIEKRQSVAFWCNPISGHATLYWYQQILGQGPKLLIQFQNNGVVDDSQLPKDRFSAERLKGVDSTLKIQPAKLEDSAVYLCASSLDRSGAGSPLHFGNGTRLTVT.

The V and J genes are TRBV7-9 and TRBJ1-5; a weak D match, TRBD1 (5 bases). This CDR3 has 14 residues. V lost 5 bases and J lost 1, with 9 bases in between. CDR1 and CDR2 from the germline V gene are SEHNR and FQNEAQ (reference sequence). The DNA for the CDR3 is TGTGCCAGCAGCCCTGGACACAGCAATCAGCCCCAGCATTTT. This sequence encodes CASSPGHSNQPQHF.

This clone occurred once. V usage is TRBV28 and J usage is TRBJ1-1; 9 bases are shared with TRBD1. With 3 bases clipped from V and 0 bases from J, the junction kept 5 bases outside the gene matches. Germline-derived CDR1 and CDR2 are MDHEN and SYDVKM. This CDR3 contains 16 residues. The CDR3 spells CASSFDRGKVNTEAFF. The CDR3 coding sequence is TGTGCCAGCAGTTTTGACAGGGGGAAGGTGAACACTGAAGCTTTCTTT.

Concerning this clone: Other DNA sequences in this sample translate to the same CDR3. This chain joins TRBV18 and TRBJ1-5; 9 bases are shared with TRBD1. V was pared by 3 bases and J by 4 bases, with 7 bases of the junction left unmatched. In germline, CDR1 is KGHSH, CDR2 LQKENI. The CDR3 consists of 16 residues. The DNA for the CDR3 is TGTGCCAGCTCACCCTCCGGGACAGGGAGTAATCAGCCCCAGCATTTT. Translation gives CASSPSGTGSNQPQHF.

V and J are TRBV7-9 and TRBJ2-3; TRBD2 aligns across 9 bases. Germline V lookup: CDR1 SEHNR, CDR2 FQNEAQ (reference sequence). The trim removed 5 bases at V and 0 bases at J, leaving 6 bases unmatched. The length of the CDR3 is 16 residues. The CDR3 loop is CASSLGLALSTDTQYF. DNA of the CDR3: TGTGCCAGCAGCCTCGGACTAGCGCTGAGCACAGATACGCAGTATTTT.

The chain recombines TRBV7-9 with TRBJ2-1, with 7 bases aligning to TRBD2. J gave up 6 bases and V 2 bases, and 10 bases lay outside the gene matches. Germline V gene data show CDR1 as SEHNR and CDR2 as FQNEAQ (reference sequence). The CDR3 totals 16 residues. CDR3 DNA sequence: TGTGCCAGCAGCTTATGGCTAGCGGCCTATGGCAATGAGCAGTTCTTC. Translation: CASSLWLAAYGNEQFF.

The gene calls are TRBV27 and TRBJ2-2, with 7 nucleotides matching TRBD1. V trimming: 3 bases; J trimming: 2 bases; junction bases outside the gene matches: 6. From germline, CDR1 is MNHEY and CDR2 SMNVEV (reference sequence). This CDR3 is 16 amino acids long. CDR3 sequence reads: CASSFRGQTNTGELFF. CDR3 coding DNA: TGTGCCAGCAGTTTTAGGGGACAGACCAACACCGGGGAGCTGTTTTTT.

This clone has only one observation. The gene calls are TRBV18 and TRBJ1-4; possibly TRBD1 for D (6 bases). The V gene's germline CDR1 is KGHSH and CDR2 LQKENI. Trimming pared 3 bases from V and 7 bases from J, leaving 12 bases between. The CDR3 extends over 14 amino acids. DNA for the CDR3: TGTGCCAGCTCACCGCAGGGGATGAGTGAAAAACTGTTTTTT. This gives the protein CASSPQGMSEKLFF. The whole variable domain, filled in from reference TRBV18 and TRBJ1-4, reads NAGVMQNPRHLVRRRGQEARLRCSPMKGHSHVYWYRQLPEEGLKFMVYLQKENIIDESGMPKERFSAEFPKEGPSILRIQQVVRGDSAAYFCASSPQGMSEKLFFGSGTQLSVL.

J is TRBJ1-1 and V is TRBV2; the D gene is possibly TRBD1 (6 bases). Trimming removed 4 bases at V and 3 bases at J, with 12 bases between. This CDR3 has 14 residues. CDR1 and CDR2 (germline): SNHLY, FYNNEI. CDR3 sequence: CASSVTPGDTEAFF. CDR3 DNA sequence: TGTGCCAGCAGTGTTACCCCAGGGGACACTGAAGCTTTCTTT.

The V and J genes are TRBV15 and TRBJ1-2; D possibly corresponds to TRBD1 (6 bases). Looked up from germline, CDR1 is LNHNV and CDR2 is YYDKDF (reference sequence). Trimming shortened V by 1 base and J by 7 bases, and 19 bases separated the two germline ends. The CDR3 is made up of 16 amino acids. CDR3 residues: CATSRGGLQELGGYTF. CDR3 bases: TGTGCCACCAGCAGAGGGGGGCTTCAGGAGTTGGGTGGCTACACCTTC. The whole variable domain, remainder taken from reference TRBV15 and TRBJ1-2, is DAMVIQNPRYQVTQFGKPVTLSCSQTLNHNVMYWYQQKSSQAPKLLFHYYDKDFNNEADTPDNFQSRRPNTSFCFLDIRSPGLGDTAMYLCATSRGGLQELGGYTFGSGTRLTVV.

The V and J genes are TRBV18 and TRBJ2-5; the match to TRBD2 covers 11 bases. From germline, CDR1 is KGHSH and CDR2 LQKENI. CDR3 length: 14 residues. With V trimmed by 0 bases and J by 11 bases, 5 bases remained unmatched. The CDR3 sequence is CASSPPPSGGPQYF. The CDR3 nucleotides read TGTGCCAGCTCACCACCCCCTAGCGGGGGGCCACAGTACTTC.

In DNA, the CDR3 is TGCAGCGTAAGGACAGGGGACCACGAGCAGTACTTC. This translates into CSVRTGDHEQYF. The chain is built from TRBV29-1 and TRBJ2-7; 9 bases align to TRBD1. CDR3 length: 12 amino acids. Germline assignment: CDR1 SQVTM and CDR2 ANQGSEA. V shed 6 bases, J shed 5 bases, and the junction held 5 bases outside the gene matches.

The V call is TRBV9, the J call TRBJ2-2; 8 positions match TRBD1. CDR1 is SGDLS and CDR2 is YYNGEE in the germline V gene. This CDR3 region has 16 residues. V was clipped by 4 bases and J by 2 bases; unmatched bases: 7. This CDR3 is CASSQQGALNTGELFF. CDR3 nucleotides: TGTGCCAGCAGCCAGCAGGGGGCACTTAACACCGGGGAGCTGTTTTTT.

Regarding this clone: This sample also contains other DNA sequences that code for the same CDR3. V and J are TRBV19 and TRBJ2-7; TRBD1 might be the D (5 bases). CDR3 length: 14 residues. Trimming shortened V by 1 base and J by 3 bases, and 10 bases separated the two germline ends. The germline CDR1 and CDR2 sequences are LNHDA and SQIVND (reference sequence). CDR3 nucleotide sequence: TGTGCCAGTAGTATAGGTACAGGTTTCTACGAGCAGTACTTC. Residues: CASSIGTGFYEQYF.

In this sample, this clone turned up a few times. The chain joins TRBV7-8 to TRBJ1-6, with 10 bases matching TRBD1. Germline V gene sequence: CDR1 SGHVS, CDR2 FQNEAQ. With 3 bases clipped from V and 7 bases from J, the junction kept 6 bases outside the gene matches. This CDR3 is 16 amino acids long. In DNA, the CDR3 is TGTGCCAGCAGCTTCGCACCGGGACAGGGGAATTCACCCCTCCACTTT. Protein product: CASSFAPGQGNSPLHF.

This clone was seen just once. The V call is TRBV18, the J call TRBJ2-1, with 9 bases aligning to TRBD2. This CDR3 has 16 amino acids. Trimming removed 9 bases from V and 4 bases from J; junction bases left unmatched: 13. The germline V gene encodes CDR1 KGHSH and CDR2 LQKENI. The CDR3: CASSRASGDPYNEQFF. The CDR3 region has the DNA TGTGCCAGTTCCAGGGCTAGCGGGGACCCATACAATGAGCAGTTCTTC. The complete variable domain, with remaining parts taken from reference TRBV18 and TRBJ2-1, reads NAGVMQNPRHLVRRRGQEARLRCSPMKGHSHVYWYRQLPEEGLKFMVYLQKENIIDESGMPKERFSAEFPKEGPSILRIQQVVRGDSAAYFCASSRASGDPYNEQFFGPGTRLTVL.

The J gene is TRBJ2-3, the V gene TRBV9; 8 nucleotides match TRBD2. This CDR3 is 15 amino acids long. Per germline, CDR1 SGDLS and CDR2 YYNGEE. The V and J ends lost 4 bases and 2 bases, in that order; junction bases with no gene match: 6. This chain's CDR3 is CASSTLAGNTDTQYF. The CDR3 bases are TGTGCCAGCAGCACCTTAGCGGGAAACACAGATACGCAGTATTTT.

The table lists this clone with a count of one. CDR3 in DNA: TGCGCCAGCAGCCGCGAGACAGGGAGTGGTGCAGATACGCAGTATTTT. It translates to CASSRETGSGADTQYF. The genes are TRBV4-1 and TRBJ2-3; 7 nucleotides align to TRBD1. The CDR3 loop spans 16 amino acids. The junction had 11 bases not matched to a gene; V was cut back by 4 bases and J by 4 bases. Germline V CDR1 and CDR2: MGHRA, YSYEKL.

The J gene is TRBJ2-2, the V gene TRBV11-1, with D perhaps given as TRBD1 or TRBD2 (5 bases each). The CDR3 is made up of 15 amino acids. V lost 1 base and J lost 0, with 6 bases in between. Germline V CDR1 and CDR2: SGHAT, FQDESV (reference sequence). The CDR3: CASSLGGTNTGELFF. In DNA, the CDR3 is TGTGCCAGCAGCTTAGGGGGGACGAACACCGGGGAGCTGTTTTTT. Based on the CDR3 plus reference TRBV11-1 and TRBJ2-2, the full variable domain is EAEVAQSPRYKITEKSQAVAFWCDPISGHATLYWYRQILGQGPELLVQFQDESVVDDSQLPKDRFSAERLKGVDSTLKIQPAELGDSAMYLCASSLGGTNTGELFFGEGSRLTVL.

The rearrangement links TRBV28 to TRBJ2-3, with 11 bases aligning to TRBD2. The CDR3 runs 12 residues. J gave up 13 bases and V 4 bases, and 4 bases lay outside the gene matches. Germline V gene data show CDR1 as MDHEN and CDR2 as SYDVKM. The CDR3 loop is CASSSRLAGKYF. In DNA, the CDR3 is TGTGCCAGCAGTTCAAGACTAGCGGGGAAGTATTTT.

V usage is TRBV5-6 and J usage is TRBJ2-5, with D perhaps matching TRBD2 (6 bases). The CDR3 has 14 residues. CDR1 is SGHDT and CDR2 is YYEEEE in the germline V gene. V was clipped by 4 bases and J by 1 base, with 11 bases between them. The CDR3 region is CASSPGTFQETQYF. The CDR3 coding sequence is TGTGCCAGCAGCCCCGGGACTTTCCAAGAGACCCAGTACTTC. The entire variable domain, with the rest obtained from reference TRBV5-6 and TRBJ2-5, is as follows: DAGVTQSPTHLIKTRGQQVTLRCSPKSGHDTVSWYQQALGQGPQFIFQYYEEEERQRGNFPDRFSGHQFPNYSSELNVNALLLGDSALYLCASSPGTFQETQYFGPGTRLLVL.

This clone was recorded once. The rearrangement joins TRBV6-4 to TRBJ2-7, with 11 positions matching TRBD2. Trimming cost V 10 bases and J 7 bases; bases outside gene matches: 9. Germline V gene sequence: CDR1 MRHNA, CDR2 SNTAGT. This CDR3 has 13 residues. CDR3 sequence reads: CATSLAGGREQYF. CDR3 sequence (DNA): TGTGCCACTTCCTTAGCGGGAGGGCGTGAGCAGTACTTC.

The chain recombines TRBV27 with TRBJ1-2; the D gene is possibly TRBD1 (5 bases). This CDR3 has 15 amino acids. V lost 1 base, J lost 4 bases, and 13 bases lay in between. The germline gives CDR1 MNHEY, CDR2 SMNVEV (reference sequence). As DNA, the CDR3 is TGTGCCAGCAGTTTATATGGCCAGGGAGGCTATGGCTACACCTTC. Protein sequence: CASSLYGQGGYGYTF.

The V and J genes are TRBV6-5 and TRBJ2-5; tentatively, D is TRBD2 (6 bases). The assigned J gene may be wrong: the sequence end matches TRBJ2-7 better. The germline CDR1 and CDR2 sequences are MNHEY and SVGAGI. This CDR3 comprises 14 residues. CDR3 sequence (DNA): TGTGCCAGCAGTTACTCTGCGGGGACCTACGAGCAGTACTTC. Protein product: CASSYSAGTYEQYF.